These 19 T cell receptor beta chains originate from one sample sequenced in a study of T cells in Graves' hyperthyroidism and ophthalmopathy. Amplification targeted TCR beta CDR3 regions from RNA transcripts. TCR CDR3 regions were first amplified by RT-PCR with HTBI primers. One entry per CDR3 protein, called by TCRdb with MiXCR from the multiplex PCR reads. The sample holds nearly 750,000 distinct CDR3 sequences, about a third seen once. Sequencing was performed on blood. Receptor source: a woman aged 40 to 50 with Graves' hyperthyroidism.

This clonotype was picked up many times. The chain recombines TRBV19 with TRBJ2-2, with D possibly being TRBD2 (6 bases). The CDR3 sequence is 13 residues long. CDR1 and CDR2 (germline): LNHDA, SQIVND (reference sequence). V was shortened by 4 bases and J by 4 bases, with 7 bases between the two germline ends. CDR3 sequence: CASSKEGTGELFF. The DNA of the CDR3 is TGTGCCAGTAGTAAGGAGGGCACCGGGGAGCTGTTTTTT.

Many counts were recorded for this clonotype. V usage is TRBV12-3 or TRBV12-4 and J usage is TRBJ1-1; 7 bases are a match to TRBD1. The V gene end was trimmed by 3 bases and the J gene end by 2 bases; junction bases not matched to a gene: 3. CDR3 length equals 14 residues. The CDR3 sequence: CASSFRGSNTEAFF. CDR3 in DNA: TGTGCCAGCAGTTTCAGGGGGAGTAACACTGAAGCTTTCTTT.

This clonotype was found a few times. This chain uses TRBV19 with TRBJ2-2, with no clear D. CDR1 is LNHDA, CDR2 SQIVND, per germline (reference sequence). V dropped 7 bases and J dropped 4 bases, with 16 bases sitting between them. The CDR3 totals 15 residues. The CDR3 loop is CASIGWPTGTGELFF. CDR3 coding DNA: TGTGCCAGTATTGGTTGGCCGACGGGCACCGGGGAGCTGTTTTTT.

The rearrangement links TRBV20-1 to TRBJ2-5; 7 bases align to TRBD1. The CDR3 runs to 13 residues. V trimming: 5 bases; J trimming: 3 bases; junction bases outside the gene matches: 6. Per germline, CDR1 DFQATT and CDR2 SNEGSKA (reference sequence). CDR3 in DNA: TGCAGTGCTGGGACAGAGGGGAAAGAGACCCAGTACTTC. Translated, it gives CSAGTEGKETQYF.

Only a few counts were recorded for this clonotype. A much larger clonotype is one base distant, so this may be a read error. The chain is built from TRBV29-1 and TRBJ1-2, with D possibly being TRBD1 (5 bases). CDR1 and CDR2 (germline): SQVTM, ANQGSEA. The CDR3 runs to 12 residues. Trimming stripped 7 bases from V and 5 bases from J, with 14 bases between. The CDR3: CSAGGRDYGYTF. The DNA of the CDR3 is TGCAGCGCGGGGGGTCGGGATTATGGCTACACCTTC.

This clonotype has a count of ten or more. The chain carries TRBV12-3 or TRBV12-4 and TRBJ2-5; D might be TRBD1 (6 bases). The CDR3 extends over 13 amino acids. Trimming pared 6 bases from V and 2 bases from J, leaving 10 bases between. In DNA, the CDR3 is TGTGCCAGCAGCAGTACAGGGCAAGAGACCCAGTACTTC. Encoded protein: CASSSTGQETQYF.

Ten or more counts support this clonotype. V gene TRBV4-2 combines with J gene TRBJ1-2, with TRBD1 as a possible D gene (5 bases). Germline-derived CDR1 and CDR2 are LGHNA and YNFKEQ. CDR3 size: 16 residues. Trimming left V 4 bases short and J 5 bases short, with 20 bases between. The CDR3 loop is CASSPSGTPSVYGYTF. The CDR3 DNA is TGTGCCAGCAGCCCCTCTGGGACGCCTAGCGTTTATGGCTACACCTTC.

The chain couples TRBV25-1 to TRBJ1-4; TRBD1 agrees at 7 bases. The CDR3 has 16 amino acids. CDR1 is MGHDK and CDR2 is SYGVNS in the germline V gene. Losses at the gene ends were 8 bases for V and 3 bases for J; bases not matched to a gene: 12. CDR3 DNA: TGTGCCAGCTCATCCCCGACAGGGAAGGCTAATGAAAAACTGTTTTTT. Translated: CASSSPTGKANEKLFF. The variable domain in full, completed from reference TRBV25-1 and TRBJ1-4, reads EADIYQTPRYLVIGTGKKITLECSQTMGHDKMYWYQQDPGMELHLIHYSYGVNSTEKGDLSSESTVSRIRTEHFPLTLESARPSHTSQYLCASSSPTGKANEKLFFGSGTQLSVL.

This clonotype was recorded once. A much more abundant neighbour one base away suggests this may be a read error. The V gene is TRBV19, the J gene TRBJ1-5, with D tentatively TRBD1 (5 bases). Germline CDR1 and CDR2: LNHDA and SQIVND (reference sequence). This CDR3 is built from 14 residues. In DNA form, the CDR3 reads TGTGCCAGTAGCTGGGGGACCAGCAATCAGCCCCAGCTTTTT. This codes for CASSWGTSNQPQLF. Full variable domain (missing parts from reference TRBV19 and TRBJ1-5): DGGITQSPKYLFRKEGQNVTLSCEQNLNHDAMYWYRQDPGQGLRLIYYSQIVNDFQKGDIAEGYSVSREKKESFPLTVTSAQKNPTAFYLCASSWGTSNQPQLFGDGTRLSIL.

In its sample, this clonotype was seen a few times. The V and J genes are TRBV20-1 and TRBJ1-5, with D possibly matching TRBD1 (5 bases). Looked up from germline, CDR1 is DFQATT and CDR2 is SNEGSKA (reference sequence). V shed 4 bases and J shed 0 bases, with 13 bases lying between them. The CDR3 spans 15 residues. CDR3 protein: CSAIRQGASNQPQHF. CDR3 nucleotide sequence: TGCAGTGCTATAAGACAAGGGGCTAGCAATCAGCCCCAGCATTTT.

This clonotype has a handful of counts. V usage is TRBV7-9 and J usage is TRBJ1-3, with a tentative D call TRBD1 (5 bases). Germline CDR1 is SEHNR and CDR2 is FQNEAQ (reference sequence). This CDR3 region has 14 residues. V lost 5 bases to trimming and J lost 4 bases, with 12 bases between them. The CDR3 spells CASSRGLGGNTIYF. DNA for the CDR3: TGTGCCAGCAGCCGGGGCCTCGGGGGAAACACCATATATTTT. Based on the CDR3 plus reference TRBV7-9 and TRBJ1-3, the full variable domain is DTGVSQNPRHKITKRGQNVTFRCDPISEHNRLYWYRQTLGQGPEFLTYFQNEAQLEKSRLLSDRFSAERPKGSFSTLEIQRTEQGDSAMYLCASSRGLGGNTIYFGEGSWLTVV.

The chain employs TRBV29-1 and TRBJ2-3, with D perhaps TRBD1 (6 bases). Per the germline V gene, CDR1 is SQVTM and CDR2 is ANQGSEA. V gave up 7 bases and J gave up 0 bases, with 8 bases separating them. The CDR3 contains 12 residues. DNA of the CDR3: TGCAGCGCTGGACAGAGCACAGATACGCAGTATTTT. As protein: CSAGQSTDTQYF.

The chain combines TRBV5-1 with TRBJ2-7, with 7 bases identical to TRBD2. J gave up 5 bases and V 1 base, and 9 bases lay outside the gene matches. The CDR3 consists of 15 residues. The germline V gene has CDR1 SGHRS and CDR2 YFSETQ. DNA of the CDR3: TGCGCCAGCAGCTTGAATTTGGCGAGCGGGAACGAGCAGTACTTC. Protein product: CASSLNLASGNEQYF.

The chain is built from TRBV12-3 or TRBV12-4 and TRBJ1-2, with 9 bases lining up with TRBD1. V shed 1 base and J 8 bases; nucleotides not matched to a gene: 14. The CDR3 is 17 amino acids. The CDR3 DNA reads TGTGCCAGCAGTTTAGGCCCGGGGACAGGGCTTTTTGAGGGCTACACCTTC. The encoded protein is CASSLGPGTGLFEGYTF.

This rearrangement joins TRBV4-3 to TRBJ2-7; D possibly corresponds to TRBD2 (7 bases). V was cut by 4 bases and J by 7 bases, with 14 bases left in between. CDR1 LGHNA and CDR2 YSLEER come from the germline V gene. The CDR3 spans 13 residues. The CDR3 DNA sequence: TGCGCCAGCAGCCCCGGGGGGCAAGGGGAGCAGTACTTC. This codes for CASSPGGQGEQYF.

The rearrangement links TRBV24-1 to TRBJ2-6; D is uncertain. The CDR3 length is 15 residues. V was shortened by 5 bases and J by 4 bases, with 11 bases between the two germline ends. CDR1 KGHDR and CDR2 SFDVKD come from the germline V gene. Here the CDR3 reads CATSAQATGANVLTF. CDR3 coding DNA: TGTGCCACCAGTGCCCAGGCAACCGGGGCCAACGTCCTGACTTTC.

This clonotype was found many times. This chain links TRBV29-1 with TRBJ1-4; TRBD1 matches at 7 bases. Germline assignment: CDR1 SQVTM and CDR2 ANQGSEA. J gave up 4 bases and V 4 bases, and 3 bases lay outside the gene matches. The CDR3 covers 13 residues. The CDR3 nucleotides read TGCAGCGTTGTCCGACAGGGTAATGAAAAACTGTTTTTT. As protein: CSVVRQGNEKLFF.

There are a few counts of this clonotype. The chain uses TRBV7-9 and TRBJ2-3; 7 bases fit TRBD2. Germline CDR1 and CDR2: SEHNR and FQNEAQ (reference sequence). This CDR3 contains 15 residues. Trimming took 5 bases from V and 1 from J; bases not matched to a gene: 6. The CDR3 DNA sequence: TGTGCCAGCAGCCTTTGGGGGGGGGGCACAGATACGCAGTATTTT. Translated: CASSLWGGGTDTQYF.

This clonotype came up many times. This chain joins TRBV6-6 and TRBJ1-5, with a tentative D call TRBD1 (5 bases). The CDR3 is made up of 15 amino acids. The germline V gene has CDR1 MNHNY and CDR2 SVGAGI (reference sequence). V was shortened by 6 bases and J by 5 bases, with 17 bases between the two germline ends. CDR3 in amino acids: CASSHDDRTYQPQHF. The CDR3 region has the DNA TGTGCCAGCAGCCACGACGACAGAACCTATCAGCCCCAGCATTTT.